This TCR beta chain was recovered during a study of memory CD4+ T cells and cytomegalovirus serostatus. Study-wide background: Of the healthy Belgian adults, under 10 were CMV seropositive and 20 to 30 seronegative. Broader study findings: Median bootstrapped AUC for CMV status was around 0.96 originally, just under 0.93 US-trained. The CMV-associated TCR signature appears largely within the CD4+ memory repertoire. Each of approximately 61 CMV-associated TCRbeta sequences occurred in one to five individuals.

Measured with immunoSEQ multiplex PCR; TCRdb has only the in-frame clones, and not every one. The data hold about 58,000 clones, with approximately 82% observed a single time. Regarding this clone: The antigen is unknown.

Germline V gene sequence: CDR1 SGHRS, CDR2 YFSETQ. The CDR3 sequence is 11 residues long. Trimming cost V 4 bases and J 3 bases, with 3 bases left between them. Single viable CD3+CD4+CD8-CD45RO+ cells were sorted as the memory CD4+ T cells. Sample: memory CD4+ T cells from blood. The chain joins TRBV5-1 to TRBJ2-3; D remains unclear. The sequence was obtained from an adult in good health and CMV-seronegative. Some clones in this sample may be carry-over from other donors' samples. The CDR3 here is CASSQTDTQYF. The DNA for the CDR3 is TGCGCCAGCAGCCAGACAGATACGCAGTATTTT.